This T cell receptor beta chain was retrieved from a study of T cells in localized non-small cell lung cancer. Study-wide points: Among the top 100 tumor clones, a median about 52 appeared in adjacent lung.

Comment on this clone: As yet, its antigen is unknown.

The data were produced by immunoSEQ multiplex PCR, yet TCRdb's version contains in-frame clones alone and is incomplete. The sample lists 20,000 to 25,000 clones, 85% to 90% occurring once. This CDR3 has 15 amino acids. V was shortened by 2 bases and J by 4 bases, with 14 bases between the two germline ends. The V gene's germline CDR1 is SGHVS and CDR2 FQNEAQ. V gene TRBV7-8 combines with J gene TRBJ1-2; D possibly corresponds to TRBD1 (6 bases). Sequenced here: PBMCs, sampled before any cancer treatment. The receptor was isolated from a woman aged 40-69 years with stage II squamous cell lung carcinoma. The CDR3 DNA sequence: TGTGCCAGCAGCTTAAGTAGGGGGAGCGGCTATGGCTACACCTTC. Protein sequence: CASSLSRGSGYGYTF.